These T cell receptor beta chains were read from a single sample in a study of blood T cell repertoires in COVID-19. This table comes from immunoSEQ multiplex PCR, and its TCRdb copy is limited to in-frame clones, with some not included. The data contain under 200,000 clones, 86% of them singletons. Specimen: peripheral blood. All receptors come from a man between 65 and 85 years old with acute or convalescent COVID-19. Both conserved end residues are part of each CDR3. A D gene is named only where the DNA matches it firmly. Size tells how often a clone was seen (once, few, many) or the class of an expanded clone, and some rows leave it out.

TRBJ1-1,TRBV19,.,TRBD1,CASSPTGKEAFF,TGTGCCAGTAGTCCGACAGGGAAAGAAGCTTTCTTT
TRBJ2-5,TRBV7-3,once,.,CASSFTSGQTQYF,TGTGCCAGCAGCTTTACCAGTGGCCAGACCCAGTACTTC
TRBJ1-1,TRBV5-1,.,TRBD1,CASSRQGSVNTEAFF,TGCGCCAGCAGCAGACAGGGGTCGGTGAACACTGAAGCTTTCTTT
TRBJ2-2,TRBV7-9,few,.,CASSPIGDGELFF,TGTGCCAGCAGCCCCATCGGGGATGGGGAGCTGTTTTTT
TRBJ1-2,TRBV19,.,.,CASSIDIYGYTF,TGTGCCAGTAGTATAGACATTTATGGCTACACCTTC
TRBJ2-7,TRBV7-2,.,TRBD2,CASSLFSGRREQYF,TGTGCCAGCAGCTTATTTAGCGGGAGACGCGAGCAGTACTTC
TRBJ2-4,TRBV4-3,.,TRBD1,CASSLWTGGNLNIQYF,TGCGCCAGCAGCCTTTGGACAGGGGGCAACCTAAACATTCAGTACTTC
TRBJ1-5,TRBV19,.,.,CASGNRGNQPQHF,TGTGCCAGCGGCAACAGGGGCAATCAGCCCCAGCATTTT
TRBJ1-5,TRBV29-1,.,TRBD1,CSVKTGNSNQPQHF,TGCAGCGTGAAGACAGGGAATAGCAATCAGCCCCAGCATTTT
TRBJ2-1,TRBV2,.,TRBD2,CASKESRLAGVDEQFF,TGTGCCAGCAAGGAAAGTAGACTAGCGGGGGTGGATGAGCAGTTCTTC
TRBJ1-6,TRBV30,.,TRBD1,CAWSWGQANSPLHF,TGTGCCTGGAGTTGGGGACAGGCAAATTCACCCCTCCACTTT
TRBJ1-1,TRBV11-3,.,.,CASSSQLNTEAFF,TGTGCCAGCAGCTCCCAGTTGAACACTGAAGCTTTCTTT
TRBJ1-3,TRBV6-5,.,TRBD1,CASRRQGALNTIYF,TGTGCCAGCAGAAGACAGGGGGCTCTAAACACCATATATTTT
TRBJ2-1,TRBV5-1,.,.,CASSLNGGSYNEQFF,TGCGCCAGCAGCTTGAACGGGGGCTCCTACAATGAGCAGTTCTTC
TRBJ2-2,TRBV9,.,.,CASSVGFGELFF,TGTGCCAGCAGCGTCGGGTTCGGGGAGCTGTTTTTT
TRBJ2-7,TRBV19,.,TRBD1,CASTPGTGIYEQYF,TGTGCCAGTACCCCCGGGACAGGGATCTACGAGCAGTACTTC
TRBJ2-5,TRBV25-1,.,.,CASSVGSLETQYF,TGTGCCAGCAGTGTCGGGTCTCTAGAGACCCAGTACTTC
TRBJ1-3,TRBV7-9,.,.,CASSLDNSGNTIYF,TGTGCCAGCAGCCTGGACAACTCTGGAAACACCATATATTTT
TRBJ1-5,TRBV27,.,.,CASSLRGTHNQPQHF,TGTGCCAGCAGTTTAAGGGGGACCCATAATCAGCCCCAGCATTTT
TRBJ2-7,TRBV5-1,few,.,CASSLTGTFFDEQYF,TGCGCCAGCAGCTTAACAGGGACCTTCTTCGACGAGCAGTACTTC
TRBJ1-2,TRBV5-1,.,.,CASSLDRGNYGYTF,TGCGCCAGCAGCTTGGATCGGGGGAACTATGGCTACACCTTC
TRBJ1-3,TRBV7-2,.,.,CASSPTLSTGNTIYF,TGTGCCAGCAGCCCGACCCTCTCAACAGGGAACACCATATATTTT
TRBJ2-7,TRBV5-1,.,TRBD2,CASSLGTSGYEQYF,TGCGCCAGCAGCTTAGGGACTAGCGGCTACGAGCAGTACTTC
TRBJ1-6,TRBV6-6,.,TRBD1,CASSRDRPVYNSPLHF,TGTGCCAGCAGTAGGGACAGGCCAGTTTATAATTCACCCCTCCACTTT
TRBJ2-2,TRBV4-2,.,.,CASSFLGGTSNTGELFF,TGTGCCAGCAGCTTCCTAGGAGGGACTTCAAACACCGGGGAGCTGTTTTTT
TRBJ1-5,TRBV6-1,.,.,CASSEHSNQPQHF,TGTGCCAGCAGTGAACATAGCAATCAGCCCCAGCATTTT
TRBJ2-3,TRBV7-3,.,.,CASSFGSPGDTQYF,TGTGCCAGCAGCTTCGGGAGTCCGGGTGATACGCAGTATTTT
TRBJ1-2,TRBV10-3,.,.,CAISAGILNYGYTF,TGTGCCATCAGCGCAGGGATACTTAACTATGGCTACACCTTC
TRBJ2-3,TRBV5-4,.,.,CASSLDGGTVADTQYF,TGTGCCAGCAGCTTAGATGGGGGGACGGTTGCAGATACGCAGTATTTT
TRBJ1-1,TRBV9,.,.,CASSVGGLGTEAFF,TGTGCCAGCAGCGTAGGAGGTTTAGGCACTGAAGCTTTCTTT
TRBJ2-1,TRBV2,.,.,CAPRDTYNEQFF,TGTGCCCCCCGGGATACCTACAATGAGCAGTTCTTC
TRBJ1-1,TRBV7-2,.,TRBD1,CASSLIEYGQGVAFF,TGTGCCAGCAGCTTAATTGAATACGGACAGGGAGTAGCTTTCTTT
TRBJ2-5,TRBV18,.,.,CASSPSDRSGTQYF,TGTGCCAGCTCACCATCGGACAGATCCGGGACCCAGTACTTC
TRBJ1-6,TRBV5-1,.,.,CASSLAGGSNSPLHF,TGCGCCAGCAGCTTGGCGGGGGGTTCTAATTCACCCCTCCACTTT
TRBJ2-1,TRBV9,.,TRBD1,CASSVQGASYNEQFF,TGTGCCAGCAGCGTACAGGGGGCGTCCTACAATGAGCAGTTCTTC
TRBJ1-1,TRBV19,.,.,CASKPRDKDTEAFF,TGTGCCAGTAAACCCCGGGACAAGGACACTGAAGCTTTCTTT
TRBJ2-1,TRBV18,.,.,CASSPGSNNEQFF,TGTGCCAGCTCACCAGGCAGTAACAATGAGCAGTTCTTC
TRBJ2-3,TRBV5-1,.,.,CASSPTPGVGTQYF,TGCGCCAGCAGCCCAACGCCAGGGGTGGGTACGCAGTATTTT
TRBJ2-3,TRBV10-3,.,.,CAVTGSASTDTQYF,TGTGCCGTTACAGGGTCGGCTTCCACAGATACGCAGTATTTT
TRBJ2-5,TRBV9,once,.,CASSVDLSQETQYF,TGTGCCAGCAGCGTAGATCTTAGTCAAGAGACCCAGTACTTC
TRBJ2-7,TRBV7-3,few,.,CASSLTGRATEQYF,TGTGCCAGCAGCTTAACGGGCCGAGCTACGGAGCAGTACTTC
TRBJ1-1,TRBV25-1,.,TRBD1,CASSRQGGGESAFF,TGTGCCAGCAGTCGACAGGGAGGCGGAGAGTCGGCTTTCTTT
TRBJ1-2,TRBV18,.,.,CASSPYRPRDTGSYGYTF,TGTGCCAGCTCACCCTATCGACCCCGGGACACCGGCTCCTATGGCTACACCTTC
TRBJ2-3,TRBV9,.,TRBD2,CASGPGTSGQISTDTQYF,TGTGCCAGCGGCCCGGGGACTAGCGGGCAGATCAGCACAGATACGCAGTATTTT
TRBJ1-4,TRBV9,.,TRBD1,CASSGGDRAFEKLFF,TGTGCCAGCAGCGGGGGGGACAGGGCGTTTGAAAAACTGTTTTTT
TRBJ1-1,TRBV27,.,TRBD1,CASIYLAGQGHTEAFF,TGTGCCAGCATCTACCTGGCGGGACAGGGGCACACTGAAGCTTTCTTT
TRBJ1-1,TRBV28,.,.,CASTLGVMAFF,TGTGCCAGCACCTTAGGGGTGATGGCTTTCTTT
TRBJ2-3,TRBV24-1,.,.,CATSDLGGADRTDTQYF,TGTGCCACCAGTGATTTAGGGGGGGCGGATCGGACAGATACGCAGTATTTT
TRBJ1-2,TRBV6-5,.,.,CASSYSEGELNYGYTF,TGTGCCAGCAGTTACTCCGAGGGGGAACTTAACTATGGCTACACCTTC
TRBJ2-3,TRBV3-1/TRBV3-2,.,TRBD2,CASSQTSGSGRTDTQYF,TGTGCCAGCAGCCAGACTAGCGGGAGCGGGCGCACAGATACGCAGTATTTT
TRBJ1-2,TRBV3-1/TRBV3-2,.,TRBD1,CASSLRGQGNGYTF,TGTGCCAGCAGCCTCAGAGGACAGGGGAATGGCTACACCTTC
TRBJ1-6,TRBV6-5,.,.,CASSPNGRETSPLHF,TGTGCCAGCAGCCCCAATGGAAGGGAGACTTCACCCCTCCACTTT
TRBJ2-1,TRBV18,.,TRBD1,CASAEQGYSYNEQFF,TGTGCCAGCGCAGAACAGGGGTATTCCTACAATGAGCAGTTCTTC
TRBJ1-2,TRBV25-1,.,.,CASSGGGALYGYTF,TGTGCCAGCAGTGGGGGGGGCGCCCTCTATGGCTACACCTTC
TRBJ2-2,TRBV2,.,.,CASKLTNTGELFF,TGTGCCAGCAAGCTAACGAACACCGGGGAGCTGTTTTTT
TRBJ2-2,TRBV2,.,TRBD2,CASTGGALNTGELFF,TGTGCCAGCACGGGGGGGGCCCTCAACACCGGGGAGCTGTTTTTT
TRBJ2-1,TRBV11-2,.,.,CASSFSRPSSYNEQFF,TGTGCCAGCAGCTTCTCTAGGCCGAGCTCCTACAATGAGCAGTTCTTC
TRBJ2-2,TRBV6-6,.,.,CASSYPGQSGELFF,TGTGCCAGCAGTTACCCCGGACAATCCGGGGAGCTGTTTTTT